This TCR beta chain was sequenced in a study of OX40 agonist ivuxolimab in advanced cancers. The V and J ends lost 5 bases and 10 bases respectively, with 18 bases between them. The V gene's germline CDR1 is MDHEN and CDR2 SYDVKM. This CDR3 contains 14 residues. Method: immunoSEQ multiplex PCR; TCRdb's copy keeps in-frame clones and lacks some. The sample carries some 86,000 clones, around nine tenths recorded once. The V call is TRBV28, the J call TRBJ2-1; D perhaps matches TRBD2 (7 bases). This sample comprised CD4+ or CD8+ T cells sorted from blood, obtained in a trial of the OX40 agonist ivuxolimab. This TCR was recovered from an adult with an advanced solid tumor such as melanoma, head and neck, liver or kidney cancer. The CDR3 region has the DNA TGTGCCAGCAGTCCCCCCCCACAGGGAGGGGAGCAGTTCTTC. It yields the protein CASSPPPQGGEQFF.